Listed below are T cell receptor beta chains from one sample, sequenced in a study of blood T cell repertoires in COVID-19. The data were produced by immunoSEQ multiplex PCR, yet TCRdb's version contains in-frame clones alone and is incomplete. The sample carries approximately 61,000 clones, around 90% recorded once. The specimen sequenced was peripheral blood. The receptors here all came from a woman aged 80 or older with active COVID-19. The CDR3 runs from the conserved cysteine through the conserved F or W. D genes are given only for firm matches. Clone size appears in some rows only: once, few, many, or a class for an expanded clone.

clone_size: .; j_call: TRBJ2-1; v_call: TRBV5-1; d_call: TRBD2; cdr3_nt: TGCGCCAGCAGCCTACCGGGACTAGCGGGGGGGCAAGAGCAGTTCTTC; cdr3_aa: CASSLPGLAGGQEQFF
clone_size: .; j_call: TRBJ2-1; v_call: TRBV11-1; d_call: .; cdr3_nt: TGTGCCAGCAGCCTTATCCTGCGTAATGAGCAGTTCTTC; cdr3_aa: CASSLILRNEQFF
clone_size: .; j_call: TRBJ2-7; v_call: TRBV11-3; d_call: .; cdr3_nt: TGTGCCAGCAGCTTACGACCGGGGTACGAGCAGTACTTC; cdr3_aa: CASSLRPGYEQYF
clone_size: .; j_call: TRBJ2-1; v_call: TRBV6-5; d_call: TRBD2; cdr3_nt: TGTGCCAGCAGTCGAAGCGGGGTAACCTACAATGAGCAGTTCTTC; cdr3_aa: CASSRSGVTYNEQFF
clone_size: .; j_call: TRBJ2-2; v_call: TRBV18; d_call: .; cdr3_nt: TGTGCCAGCTCACTTCGACTAGACACCGGGGAGCTGTTTTTT; cdr3_aa: CASSLRLDTGELFF
clone_size: .; j_call: TRBJ1-3; v_call: TRBV4-3; d_call: .; cdr3_nt: TGCGCCAGCAGCCAAGATCACCAGATCTCTGGAAACACCATATATTTT; cdr3_aa: CASSQDHQISGNTIYF
clone_size: .; j_call: TRBJ2-1; v_call: TRBV25-1; d_call: TRBD2; cdr3_nt: TGTGCCAGCAGTGGGGCCGTAGCGGGAAACTACAATGAGCAGTTCTTC; cdr3_aa: CASSGAVAGNYNEQFF
clone_size: few; j_call: TRBJ2-7; v_call: TRBV7-2; d_call: TRBD2; cdr3_nt: TGTGCCAGCAGCTTTAGCGGGGGGGCCTACGAGCAGTACTTC; cdr3_aa: CASSFSGGAYEQYF
clone_size: .; j_call: TRBJ2-2; v_call: TRBV2; d_call: TRBD2; cdr3_nt: TGTGCCAGCAGATTTGGGAGACTAGCGGATAACACCGGGGAGCTGTTTTTT; cdr3_aa: CASRFGRLADNTGELFF
clone_size: .; j_call: TRBJ2-1; v_call: TRBV29-1; d_call: TRBD1; cdr3_nt: TGCAGCGTTGCTGGGATAGGGGACAGCTCCTACAATGAGCAGTTCTTC; cdr3_aa: CSVAGIGDSSYNEQFF
clone_size: .; j_call: TRBJ1-2; v_call: TRBV30; d_call: .; cdr3_nt: TGTGCCTGGAGTGTACATATTGTGAATGGCTACACCTTC; cdr3_aa: CAWSVHIVNGYTF
clone_size: .; j_call: TRBJ2-1; v_call: TRBV6-5; d_call: TRBD2; cdr3_nt: TGTGCCAGCAGCGGACTAGCGGGGGGCGGTGAGCAGTTCTTC; cdr3_aa: CASSGLAGGGEQFF
clone_size: few; j_call: TRBJ2-1; v_call: TRBV3-1/TRBV3-2; d_call: TRBD2; cdr3_nt: TGTGCCAGCAGTCGACTAGCGGGGGCCTACAATGAGCAGTTCTTC; cdr3_aa: CASSRLAGAYNEQFF
clone_size: .; j_call: TRBJ2-1; v_call: TRBV5-1; d_call: .; cdr3_nt: TGCGCCAGCAGCCCCTTAGCCTCCCCACCCGGCAATGAGCAGTTCTTC; cdr3_aa: CASSPLASPPGNEQFF
clone_size: .; j_call: TRBJ2-5; v_call: TRBV9; d_call: TRBD2; cdr3_nt: TGTGCCCGCCGCGCACCGCGTAGCGGGGGGGCGGGGGAGACCCAGTACTTC; cdr3_aa: CARRAPRSGGAGETQYF
clone_size: .; j_call: TRBJ2-1; v_call: TRBV7-3; d_call: .; cdr3_nt: TGTGCCAGCAGCACGGGGAGGAATGAGCAGTTCTTC; cdr3_aa: CASSTGRNEQFF
clone_size: .; j_call: TRBJ2-5; v_call: TRBV5-4; d_call: .; cdr3_nt: TGTGCCAGCAGCTACGGGGACTGGGACCAAGAGACCCAGTACTTC; cdr3_aa: CASSYGDWDQETQYF
clone_size: .; j_call: TRBJ1-6; v_call: TRBV18; d_call: .; cdr3_nt: TGTGCCAGCTCAACCGGGGTAGTAAGTTCACCCCTCCACTTT; cdr3_aa: CASSTGVVSSPLHF
clone_size: .; j_call: TRBJ1-2; v_call: TRBV2; d_call: TRBD1; cdr3_nt: TGTGCCAGCACTCGGAAAGCAGGGGGTAATGGCTACACCTTC; cdr3_aa: CASTRKAGGNGYTF
clone_size: few; j_call: TRBJ2-1; v_call: TRBV5-1; d_call: TRBD2; cdr3_nt: TGCGCCAGCAGCTTGGCAGGACTAGCGGGGGGCAATGAGCAGTTCTTC; cdr3_aa: CASSLAGLAGGNEQFF
clone_size: .; j_call: TRBJ2-2; v_call: TRBV7-6; d_call: TRBD1; cdr3_nt: TGTGCCAGCAGCTCCTGGGACAGTCGTACGACGGTAACCGGGGAGCTGTTTTTT; cdr3_aa: CASSSWDSRTTVTGELFF
clone_size: .; j_call: TRBJ2-2; v_call: TRBV18; d_call: TRBD2; cdr3_nt: TGTGCCAGCTCACCACCCCGGGGGGGCCGGACCGGGGAGCTGTTTTTT; cdr3_aa: CASSPPRGGRTGELFF
clone_size: .; j_call: TRBJ1-2; v_call: TRBV6-5; d_call: .; cdr3_nt: TGTGCCAGCACCCAGGACAGTCATGGCTACACCTTC; cdr3_aa: CASTQDSHGYTF
clone_size: .; j_call: TRBJ1-1; v_call: TRBV10-3; d_call: TRBD1; cdr3_nt: TGTGCCACGAACAGGGGGCAGAACACTGAAGCTTTCTTT; cdr3_aa: CATNRGQNTEAFF
clone_size: .; j_call: TRBJ1-1; v_call: TRBV18; d_call: .; cdr3_nt: TGTGCCAGCTCACCCCAGGGAGGGGGCACTGAAGCTTTCTTT; cdr3_aa: CASSPQGGGTEAFF
clone_size: .; j_call: TRBJ2-7; v_call: TRBV2; d_call: .; cdr3_nt: TGTGCCAGCAGTGAAGGGGGCAGTGATTCCTACGAGCAGTACTTC; cdr3_aa: CASSEGGSDSYEQYF
clone_size: .; j_call: TRBJ2-1; v_call: TRBV7-9; d_call: TRBD2; cdr3_nt: TGTGCCAGCAGCTTAAATAGCGGGGGGTACAATGAGCAGTTCTTC; cdr3_aa: CASSLNSGGYNEQFF
clone_size: .; j_call: TRBJ1-1; v_call: TRBV16; d_call: .; cdr3_nt: TGTGCCAGCAGCGGGCCCGGACTCACTGAAGCTTTCTTT; cdr3_aa: CASSGPGLTEAFF
clone_size: .; j_call: TRBJ2-2; v_call: TRBV14; d_call: .; cdr3_nt: TGTGCCAGCAGCCAAGAGTCGGTCGGGGAGCTGTTTTTT; cdr3_aa: CASSQESVGELFF
clone_size: once; j_call: TRBJ2-5; v_call: TRBV9; d_call: TRBD2; cdr3_nt: TGTGCCAGCAGCGGGGCGCGGGGGGGTGGAGAGACCCAGTACTTC; cdr3_aa: CASSGARGGGETQYF
clone_size: .; j_call: TRBJ2-2; v_call: TRBV5-4; d_call: TRBD2; cdr3_nt: TGTGCCAGCAGCTCCGGACTAGCGGGGCTGCTGTTTTTT; cdr3_aa: CASSSGLAGLLFF
clone_size: .; j_call: TRBJ1-6; v_call: TRBV9; d_call: .; cdr3_nt: TGTGCCAGCAGCGACCAGGGAAATTATAATTCACCCCTCCACTTT; cdr3_aa: CASSDQGNYNSPLHF
clone_size: .; j_call: TRBJ2-3; v_call: TRBV7-3; d_call: TRBD2; cdr3_nt: TGTGCCAGCAGCTTGGCCCTAGCGGGCACAGATACGCAGTATTTT; cdr3_aa: CASSLALAGTDTQYF
clone_size: .; j_call: TRBJ1-2; v_call: TRBV9; d_call: .; cdr3_nt: TGTGCCAGCAGTTCATACGGTGGCTACACCTTC; cdr3_aa: CASSSYGGYTF
clone_size: .; j_call: TRBJ2-4; v_call: TRBV6-2/TRBV6-3; d_call: .; cdr3_nt: TGTGCCAGCAGTTACACCAAGAGGAATCTAGCCAAAAACATTCAGTACTTC; cdr3_aa: CASSYTKRNLAKNIQYF